A selection of T cell receptor beta chains follows, all from one sample in a study of T cells of healthy individuals. TCRdb re-derived calls from the 5' RACE reads in MiXCR, one entry per CDR3 protein. The repertoire holds more than 85,000 distinct CDR3 sequences, under 20% seen once, with under 7.5% in the top ten. Source of these receptors: a human donor in good health. Each CDR3 is given with its conserved first and last residue. D genes are given only for firm matches. Not every row has a clone size; where given, it reads once, few, many or a size class.

TRBJ1-1,NA,NA,TRBV6-2/TRBV6-3,CASSYAGADTEAFF,TGTGCCAGCAGTTATGCAGGGGCGGACACTGAAGCTTTCTTT
TRBJ2-1,NA,NA,TRBV30,CAWKAGRNNEQFF,TGTGCCTGGAAGGCCGGCAGAAACAATGAGCAGTTCTTC
TRBJ1-4,many,NA,TRBV19,CASSMGGDAQRKLFF,TGTGCCAGTAGTATGGGGGGGGACGCCCAACGAAAACTGTTTTTT
TRBJ2-5,few,TRBD2,TRBV6-5,CASRKRGGRETQYF,TGTGCCAGCAGAAAGCGGGGGGGCCGCGAGACCCAGTACTTC
TRBJ2-7,NA,NA,TRBV4-1,CASSQDRGEQYF,TGCGCCAGCAGCCAAGACCGTGGGGAGCAGTACTTC
TRBJ2-7,few,NA,TRBV7-2,CASSLTDRGVSYEQYF,TGTGCCAGCAGCTTAACTGACCGAGGGGTATCCTACGAGCAGTACTTC
TRBJ1-5,few,NA,TRBV2,CASSVGQGSQPQHF,TGTGCCAGCAGTGTGGGCCAGGGGAGTCAGCCCCAGCATTTT
TRBJ2-3,NA,NA,TRBV7-9,CASSLGTANTQYF,TGTGCCAGCAGCTTAGGAACAGCGAATACGCAGTATTTT
TRBJ1-3,NA,NA,TRBV7-2,CASSLGTAHSGNTIYF,TGTGCCAGCAGCTTAGGGACAGCCCACTCTGGAAACACCATATATTTT
TRBJ2-5,many,TRBD1,TRBV2,CASSVDRVQETQYF,TGTGCCAGCAGTGTGGACAGGGTCCAAGAGACCCAGTACTTC